This entry describes one T cell receptor beta chain. Original handling: Reference gene primers were amplified, and this amplification served to estimate nucleated cell counts. Using immunoSEQ multiplex PCR, the repertoire was profiled, and TCRdb retains in-frame clones only, with some absent. That table is the source of V, J and clone size, and D and trimming were worked out from the DNA. Of almost 350,000 clones listed, 88% were seen once; the top ten hold approximately 1%. Participants came from 24 US areas, aged roughly 18 to 89 years. Allocation to cohorts depended on clinical history reported by the participants. In the 2 weeks before study entry, exposed participants met a COVID-19 case, which was PCR-confirmed or clinician-diagnosed. The data are from a study of blood T cell repertoires in COVID-19. This CDR3 is 14 amino acids long. Per the germline V gene, CDR1 is MNHEY and CDR2 is SVGAGI. The V end lost 7 bases, the J end lost 0 bases, and 12 bases lay between the germline ends.

The TCR comes from a woman aged 25 to 39 who had been exposed to COVID-19. V usage is TRBV6-5 and J usage is TRBJ1-2; D perhaps matches TRBD1 (6 bases). Specimen: PBMCs or T cells enriched from blood (not recorded which). CDR3 nucleotide sequence: TGTGCCAGCAATGGGGGCCCGACTAACTATGGCTACACCTTC. It encodes CASNGGPTNYGYTF.